These T cell receptor beta chains were read from a single sample in a study of shared clonotypes between healthy human individuals. Produced via immunoSEQ multiplex PCR; TCRdb's table is partial and in-frame only. The profile shows 2 million or so clones, 85% to 95% of them singletons. The sample was naive CD4+ T cells sorted from blood. The receptor set was obtained from a man in his late teens or twenties in good health. Both conserved end residues are part of each CDR3. Each record gives: D gene, J gene, clone size, V gene, CDR3 protein, CDR3 DNA. D genes are given only for firm matches. Expanded clones get a size class; other rows say once, few or many, or leave the size out.

D: TRBD1; J: TRBJ2-2; size: .; V: TRBV10-1; CDR3: CASNSGQGTGELFF; DNA: TGCGCCAGCAATTCGGGACAGGGAACCGGGGAGCTGTTTTTT
D: TRBD2; J: TRBJ2-2; size: .; V: TRBV6-6; CDR3: CASSYSERGTGELFF; DNA: TGTGCCAGCAGTTACTCCGAGCGGGGCACCGGGGAGCTGTTTTTT
D: TRBD1; J: TRBJ1-4; size: .; V: TRBV10-3; CDR3: CAISRGQENEKLFF; DNA: TGTGCCATCAGCCGGGGACAGGAAAATGAAAAACTGTTTTTT
D: .; J: TRBJ1-4; size: .; V: TRBV19; CDR3: CASSRSGAVEGSEKLFF; DNA: TGTGCCAGTAGTCGCTCCGGAGCCGTAGAGGGTAGTGAAAAACTGTTTTTT
D: .; J: TRBJ1-4; size: .; V: TRBV11-2; CDR3: CASRASGNEKLFF; DNA: TGTGCCAGCAGGGCCTCAGGGAATGAAAAACTGTTTTTT
D: .; J: TRBJ1-1; size: .; V: TRBV6-5; CDR3: CASSYSRGMRTEAFF; DNA: TGTGCCAGCAGTTACTCGCGGGGGATGAGGACTGAAGCTTTCTTT
D: .; J: TRBJ1-6; size: .; V: TRBV10-3; CDR3: CAISGTGSSYNSPLHF; DNA: TGTGCCATCAGTGGAACAGGGAGCTCCTATAATTCACCCCTCCACTTT
D: .; J: TRBJ2-7; size: .; V: TRBV19; CDR3: CASSIGQVPYEQYF; DNA: TGTGCCAGTAGTATAGGGCAGGTGCCCTACGAGCAGTACTTC
D: .; J: TRBJ2-7; size: once; V: TRBV7-2; CDR3: CASSLAGDLSYEQYF; DNA: TGTGCCAGCAGCTTAGCCGGGGACCTCTCCTACGAGCAGTACTTC
D: TRBD1; J: TRBJ2-2; size: .; V: TRBV12-5; CDR3: CASGKTGVNTGELFF; DNA: TGTGCTAGTGGGAAGACAGGGGTGAATACCGGGGAGCTGTTTTTT
D: TRBD1; J: TRBJ1-2; size: .; V: TRBV25-1; CDR3: CASSSPQGAAAF; DNA: TGTGCCAGCAGTTCCCCCCAGGGGGCGGCGGCCTTC
D: .; J: TRBJ1-3; size: .; V: TRBV27; CDR3: CASSLSGLNSGNTIYF; DNA: TGTGCCAGCAGTTTATCGGGACTCAACTCTGGAAACACCATATATTTT
D: .; J: TRBJ1-6; size: once; V: TRBV19; CDR3: CASSEGRLSPLHF; DNA: TGTGCCAGTAGTGAGGGACGGCTTTCACCCCTCCACTTT
D: .; J: TRBJ1-1; size: .; V: TRBV6-1; CDR3: CASSEWALFTEAFF; DNA: TGTGCCAGCAGTGAGTGGGCCTTATTCACTGAAGCTTTCTTT
D: .; J: TRBJ2-2; size: .; V: TRBV2; CDR3: CASSGTPGPTVPGELFF; DNA: TGTGCCAGCAGTGGAACCCCGGGACCTACGGTACCCGGGGAGCTGTTTTTT
D: .; J: TRBJ1-4; size: .; V: TRBV5-6; CDR3: CASSPVRGANEKLFF; DNA: TGTGCCAGCAGCCCGGTGCGGGGGGCTAATGAAAAACTGTTTTTT
D: .; J: TRBJ1-4; size: .; V: TRBV10-3; CDR3: CAISDRDTNEKLFF; DNA: TGTGCCATCAGTGACAGGGATACTAATGAAAAACTGTTTTTT
D: .; J: TRBJ1-1; size: .; V: TRBV29-1; CDR3: CSVGRPGNTEAFF; DNA: TGCAGCGTCGGCCGCCCCGGGAACACTGAAGCTTTCTTT
D: .; J: TRBJ1-6; size: .; V: TRBV27; CDR3: CASSSPKSPKMEGSYNSPLHF; DNA: TGTGCCAGCAGTTCACCAAAATCTCCGAAAATGGAGGGCTCCTATAATTCACCCCTCCACTTT
D: .; J: TRBJ1-5; size: .; V: TRBV19; CDR3: CASSIVQEGQPQHF; DNA: TGTGCCAGTAGTATAGTGCAGGAAGGACAGCCCCAGCATTTT
D: .; J: TRBJ1-1; size: .; V: TRBV7-8; CDR3: CASKTHRPGRTVNTEAFF; DNA: TGTGCCAGCAAGACCCACAGACCCGGACGGACGGTGAACACTGAAGCTTTCTTT
D: .; J: TRBJ1-5; size: .; V: TRBV10-3; CDR3: CAINPGPGEPQHF; DNA: TGTGCCATCAACCCCGGGCCCGGGGAGCCCCAGCATTTT
D: TRBD2; J: TRBJ2-3; size: once; V: TRBV29-1; CDR3: CSVEQRTPTIAGARDTQYF; DNA: TGCAGCGTTGAACAACGGACACCAACCATAGCGGGAGCGCGAGATACGCAGTATTTT
D: TRBD1; J: TRBJ1-2; size: .; V: TRBV6-5; CDR3: CASSSTQDRATYGYTF; DNA: TGTGCCAGCAGTTCTACACAGGACAGGGCGACCTATGGCTACACCTTC
D: .; J: TRBJ1-2; size: .; V: TRBV6-1; CDR3: CASSRDGYNYGYTF; DNA: TGTGCCAGCAGTCGGGACGGGTATAACTATGGCTACACCTTC
D: .; J: TRBJ1-5; size: .; V: TRBV7-8; CDR3: CASTLADWQPQHF; DNA: TGTGCCAGCACTCTCGCCGACTGGCAGCCCCAGCATTTT
D: .; J: TRBJ1-2; size: .; V: TRBV6-1; CDR3: CASSILFEGYTF; DNA: TGTGCCAGCTCGATCCTTTTTGAGGGCTACACCTTC
D: .; J: TRBJ2-2; size: .; V: TRBV6-5; CDR3: CASSYVPANTGELFF; DNA: TGTGCCAGCAGTTACGTACCCGCGAACACCGGGGAGCTGTTTTTT
D: TRBD2; J: TRBJ2-5; size: .; V: TRBV4-2; CDR3: CASSQVGLAGGGEETQYF; DNA: TGTGCCAGCAGCCAAGTCGGCCTAGCGGGGGGTGGGGAAGAGACCCAGTACTTC
D: .; J: TRBJ2-3; size: .; V: TRBV10-3; CDR3: CAISLRPGGDTQYF; DNA: TGTGCCATCAGTCTTCGACCTGGAGGAGATACGCAGTATTTT
D: TRBD2; J: TRBJ2-5; size: .; V: TRBV6-5; CDR3: CATTLAGGETQYF; DNA: TGTGCCACCACCCTAGCGGGAGGAGAGACCCAGTACTTC
D: .; J: TRBJ2-1; size: .; V: TRBV15; CDR3: CATSFRGNLEQFF; DNA: TGTGCCACCAGCTTCAGGGGAAATCTTGAGCAGTTCTTC
D: .; J: TRBJ1-2; size: .; V: TRBV6-6; CDR3: CASSYGPDYGYTF; DNA: TGTGCCAGCAGTTACGGGCCGGACTATGGCTACACCTTC
D: .; J: TRBJ2-3; size: .; V: TRBV18; CDR3: CASSRELADTQYF; DNA: TGTGCCAGCTCCCGCGAACTAGCCGATACGCAGTATTTT
D: .; J: TRBJ1-2; size: .; V: TRBV11-2; CDR3: CASSSDRDNYGYTF; DNA: TGTGCCAGCAGCTCAGATCGGGATAACTATGGCTACACCTTC
D: TRBD1; J: TRBJ1-6; size: .; V: TRBV30; CDR3: CAWSVGVRQGKTAYNSPLHF; DNA: TGTGCCTGGAGTGTAGGGGTTAGACAGGGGAAGACCGCCTATAATTCACCCCTCCACTTT
D: .; J: TRBJ2-2; size: .; V: TRBV10-2; CDR3: CASLGKGLSTGELFF; DNA: TGCGCCAGCCTAGGGAAGGGGCTTTCCACCGGGGAGCTGTTTTTT
D: .; J: TRBJ2-5; size: .; V: TRBV4-2; CDR3: CASSQGPWETQYF; DNA: TGTGCCAGCAGCCAAGGGCCGTGGGAGACCCAGTACTTC
D: .; J: TRBJ1-1; size: .; V: TRBV18; CDR3: CASSPRKNTEAFF; DNA: TGTGCCAGCTCACCCCGGAAGAACACTGAAGCTTTCTTT
D: .; J: TRBJ1-6; size: once; V: TRBV23-1; CDR3: CASRGTSVGSPLHF; DNA: TGCGCCAGCAGAGGGACATCGGTAGGATCACCCCTCCACTTT
D: TRBD1; J: TRBJ1-1; size: .; V: TRBV6-5; CDR3: CASTSDRAEAFF; DNA: TGTGCCAGCACCTCGGACAGGGCTGAAGCTTTCTTT
D: .; J: TRBJ1-4; size: .; V: TRBV30; CDR3: CAWSANGQGRGTF; DNA: TGTGCCTGGAGTGCAAACGGGCAAGGACGAGGTACTTTT
D: TRBD1; J: TRBJ1-1; size: few; V: TRBV12-5; CDR3: CASGLPGTAEAFF; DNA: TGTGCTAGTGGTTTGCCCGGGACAGCTGAAGCTTTCTTT
D: TRBD2; J: TRBJ2-3; size: .; V: TRBV6-5; CDR3: CASSPSGLSTDTQYF; DNA: TGTGCCAGCAGTCCTAGCGGGTTAAGCACAGATACGCAGTATTTT
D: .; J: TRBJ1-2; size: .; V: TRBV4-3; CDR3: CASSQGVGAYGYTF; DNA: TGCGCCAGCAGCCAAGGGGTAGGCGCTTATGGCTACACCTTC
D: TRBD2; J: TRBJ2-5; size: .; V: TRBV4-1; CDR3: CASSQDIILKRGIYQETQYF; DNA: TGCGCCAGCAGCCAAGATATCATCCTTAAGCGGGGGATTTACCAAGAGACCCAGTACTTC
D: .; J: TRBJ2-4; size: .; V: TRBV28; CDR3: CASRVSGGVKNIQYF; DNA: TGTGCCAGCAGGGTCAGCGGAGGGGTCAAAAACATTCAGTACTTC
D: .; J: TRBJ2-5; size: .; V: TRBV2; CDR3: CASRDVQETQYF; DNA: TGTGCCAGCAGGGACGTTCAAGAGACCCAGTACTTC
D: .; J: TRBJ2-7; size: .; V: TRBV9; CDR3: CASSAPFYEQYF; DNA: TGTGCCAGCAGCGCCCCCTTCTACGAGCAGTACTTC
D: TRBD1; J: TRBJ1-5; size: .; V: TRBV27; CDR3: CASRRTGEGQPQHF; DNA: TGTGCCAGTAGACGGACAGGGGAGGGTCAGCCCCAGCATTTT
D: TRBD2; J: TRBJ2-7; size: .; V: TRBV27; CDR3: CASSLKLAGGTYEQYF; DNA: TGTGCCAGCAGTTTAAAACTAGCGGGGGGAACCTACGAGCAGTACTTC
D: TRBD1; J: TRBJ2-7; size: .; V: TRBV6-5; CDR3: CASSGPGTGDYEQYF; DNA: TGTGCCAGCAGTGGACCCGGGACAGGAGACTACGAGCAGTACTTC
D: .; J: TRBJ2-1; size: .; V: TRBV5-4; CDR3: CASSLGTSSSYNEQFF; DNA: TGTGCCAGCAGCTTGGGGACATCCAGCTCCTACAATGAGCAGTTCTTC